Included here is one T cell receptor beta chain sequence, with context. J was trimmed by 0 bases and V by 1 base; bases with no gene match: 0. CDR3 length equals 14 residues. The germline V gene encodes CDR1 DFQATT and CDR2 SNEGSKA (reference sequence). Tregs were sorted as CD4+CD25+CD127-/low cells. Semi-nested PCR with Nested Universal Primer A followed constant-region reverse priming of full-length variable regions. TCRdb reprocessed the 5' RACE reads with MiXCR, giving one entry per CDR3 protein. The sample consists of 52,000 or so distinct CDR3 sequences, around 20% of them appearing once. The chain joins TRBV20-1 to TRBJ2-1, with 7 bases identical to TRBD2. Source material: tumor-infiltrating Tregs sorted from the breast tumor. This TCR was sampled from a female donor with breast cancer. Here the CDR3 DNA reads TGCAGTGCTAGAGGCGGGAGCTCCTACAATGAGCAGTTCTTC. Its translation: CSARGGSSYNEQFF.